The rows below give T cell receptor beta chains drawn from one sample of a study of Graves' ophthalmopathy and Graves' hyperthyroidism. MiXCR, run by TCRdb on the multiplex PCR reads, gives a single entry per CDR3 protein. Among roughly 610,000 distinct CDR3 sequences listed, 20% to 25% were seen once. What was sequenced was peripheral blood. The origin of the receptors is a woman between 18 and 30 years old with stable Graves' hyperthyroidism. Some clones in this sample may be carry-over from other donors' samples. Each CDR3 is given with its conserved first and last residue. The D gene is left open where the match is weak. The size of a clone is reported for some rows only, either as once, few or many, or as a class for expanded clones.

>TRBV12-3/TRBV12-4|TRBD1|TRBJ1-2|many
TGTGCCAGCAGTTTAGGTTGGGACAGGGATGGCTACACCTTC
CASSLGWDRDGYTF
>TRBV20-1|.|TRBJ2-7|many
TGCAGTGCTAGACCCGTGGACGAGCAGTACTTC
CSARPVDEQYF
>TRBV6-1|.|TRBJ1-5|many
TGTGCCAGCAGTGACGCACATAATAGCAATCAGCCCCAGCATTTT
CASSDAHNSNQPQHF
>TRBV5-1|TRBD2|TRBJ2-7|many
TGCGCCAGCAGAATAGCGGGAGGCAGCTCCTACGAGCAGTACTTC
CASRIAGGSSYEQYF
>TRBV11-1|.|TRBJ1-1|few
TGTGCCAGCAGCGCCTTTGGGAACACTGAAGCTTTCTTT
CASSAFGNTEAFF
>TRBV6-5|.|TRBJ2-5|few
TGTGCCAGCAGTTACGCTGAACAGGTCCGGGAGACCCAGTACTTC
CASSYAEQVRETQYF
>TRBV6-2/TRBV6-3|TRBD1|TRBJ1-2|.
TGTGCCAGCAGTTACGGGACAGGGAACCTGTACGGCTACACCTTC
CASSYGTGNLYGYTF
>TRBV2|TRBD1|TRBJ2-7|many
TGTGCCAGCCTTGGGACAGTGGGTTCCTACGAGCAGTACTTC
CASLGTVGSYEQYF
>TRBV2|.|TRBJ1-1|many
TGTGCCAGCAGGCCGGGAGTTCAGAACACTGAAGCTTTCTTT
CASRPGVQNTEAFF
>TRBV28|TRBD1|TRBJ1-1|few
TGTGCCAGCAGCACCGTATCAGGGGGCGATGCTGAAGCTTTCTTT
CASSTVSGGDAEAFF
>TRBV19|.|TRBJ1-5|many
TGTGCCAGTAGGCTACGTAATTTTGATCAGCCCCAGCATTTT
CASRLRNFDQPQHF
>TRBV27|.|TRBJ2-2|.
TGTGCCAGCAGTTTGGGACGCGGCGGGGAGCTGTTTTTT
CASSLGRGGELFF
>TRBV12-5|.|TRBJ1-2|many
TGTGCTAGTGGTTTGCTGCGTTCGGGGAACTATGGCTACACCTTC
CASGLLRSGNYGYTF
>TRBV28|TRBD1|TRBJ2-7|many
TGTGCCAGCAGTTTGACAGGGTTACGCGAGCAGTACTTC
CASSLTGLREQYF
>TRBV18|TRBD2|TRBJ2-7|few
TGTGCCAGCTCACCAGGACTAGCGGGAGGGCCGAGCGAGCAGTACTTC
CASSPGLAGGPSEQYF
>TRBV6-1|.|TRBJ1-1|.
TGTGCCAGCAGGGGACACCTCGGCGGGGTTGAAGCTTTCTTT
CASRGHLGGVEAFF
>TRBV12-3/TRBV12-4|.|TRBJ1-1|once
TGTGCCAGCAGTTTAGAGGGTGTGTACACTGATGCTTTCTTT
CASSLEGVYTDAFF
>TRBV6-1|TRBD1|TRBJ1-5|many
TGTGCCAGCAGCGGACAGGGAAGTCAGCCCCAGCATTTT
CASSGQGSQPQHF
>TRBV2|.|TRBJ2-7|.
TGTGCCAGCACTGGGGCCCGAGCAGAACAATACGAGCAGTACTTC
CASTGARAEQYEQYF
>TRBV6-2/TRBV6-3|.|TRBJ1-1|.
TGTGCCAGCAAATGGACACTGAACACTGAAGCTTTCTTT
CASKWTLNTEAFF
>TRBV6-5|.|TRBJ2-7|many
TGTGCCAGCAAGAGGGGCTACGAGCAGTACTTC
CASKRGYEQYF
>TRBV6-5|TRBD1|TRBJ1-1|many
TGTGCCAGCAGTTCCAGGGGGGCGGCTTTCTTT
CASSSRGAAFF
>TRBV11-2|TRBD2|TRBJ2-5|many
TGTGCCAGCAGCTTAGACTCGGGGGGGCCCGAGACCCAGTACTTC
CASSLDSGGPETQYF
>TRBV10-2|.|TRBJ1-3|many
TGCGCCAGCAGAGTCGGGCCTGGAAACACCATATATTTT
CASRVGPGNTIYF
>TRBV7-9|.|TRBJ2-7|.
TGTGCCAGCAGCCGACGGGGCCGGTCAAACTACGAGCAGTACTTC
CASSRRGRSNYEQYF
>TRBV14|.|TRBJ1-3|many
TGTGCCAGCAGCCTCGGAAGGGGGGACACCATATATTTT
CASSLGRGDTIYF
>TRBV3-1|TRBD1|TRBJ2-4|.
TGTGCCAGCAGCCCCCGACAGGGGTCCAACATTCAGTACTTC
CASSPRQGSNIQYF
>TRBV30|TRBD1|TRBJ2-2|.
TGTGCCTGGAGGACAGGGGGTCGGGAGCTGTTTTTT
CAWRTGGRELFF
>TRBV29-1|TRBD2|TRBJ2-7|many
TGCAGCGTTGAGGCTCGAGCGGGATCCCGTTACGAGCAGTACTTC
CSVEARAGSRYEQYF
>TRBV7-2|.|TRBJ1-1|few
TGTGCCAGCAGCTTAGAGGTATGGAGGACTGAAGCTTTCTTT
CASSLEVWRTEAFF
>TRBV12-3/TRBV12-4|.|TRBJ2-5|.
TGTGCCAGCAGTTTCCAAGAAGCGGAAGAGACCCAGTACTTC
CASSFQEAEETQYF
>TRBV30|.|TRBJ1-5|many
TGTGCCTGGCAAGGTGGTCGCAATCAGCCCCAGCATTTT
CAWQGGRNQPQHF
>TRBV10-3|TRBD1|TRBJ2-7|many
TGTGCCATCAAAGGACAGGGAGGCGAGCAGTACTTC
CAIKGQGGEQYF
>TRBV7-9|.|TRBJ2-7|few
TGTGCCAGCAGCTTAGACCAGTTCTACGAGCAGTACTTC
CASSLDQFYEQYF
>TRBV6-5|.|TRBJ1-3|many
TGTGCCAGCAGTTATGGACGGATCTCTGGAAACACCATATATTTT
CASSYGRISGNTIYF
>TRBV25-1|TRBD2|TRBJ2-7|.
TGTGCCAGCAGTGAGAGCGCACTAGCGGGATACTCCTACGAGCAGTACTTC
CASSESALAGYSYEQYF
>TRBV6-5|TRBD1|TRBJ2-5|many
TGTGCCAGCAGTTACCCAGGGGGAGCAGAGACCCAGTACTTC
CASSYPGGAETQYF